The 24 T cell receptor beta chains reported below all come from one sample, sequenced in a study of cytomegalovirus exposure and HLA in healthy donors. 13 Jbeta primers and 60 Vbeta primers were used for the PCR. Libraries were prepared by immunoSEQ multiplex PCR; TCRdb keeps only in-frame clonotypes and omits some of them. The sample has about 160,000 clones; around 72% are singletons. Sequencing used PBMCs. The origin of the receptors is a young man in good health and CMV-seronegative.

The chain combines TRBV28 with TRBJ1-1; D unresolved. Between the trimmed V and J ends, which lost 2 bases and 9 bases, there was a span of 7 bases. Germline lookup yields CDR1 MDHEN and CDR2 SYDVKM. The CDR3 spans 11 residues. CDR3 bases: TGTGCCAGCAGTTTAGTTTCCAAAGCTTTCTTT. Translation gives CASSLVSKAFF.

The chain is built from TRBV30 and TRBJ1-1; D is ambiguous. The germline CDR1 and CDR2 sequences are GTSNPN and SVGIG (reference sequence). There are 12 residues in the CDR3. Trimming removed 2 bases from V and 0 bases from J, with 4 bases in between. The CDR3 reads CAWSPVNTEAFF. The CDR3 DNA sequence: TGTGCCTGGAGTCCGGTGAACACTGAAGCTTTCTTT.

This rearrangement joins TRBV5-1 to TRBJ2-3, with D tentatively TRBD2 (5 bases). V lost 0 bases and J 2 bases, leaving 10 bases between the germline ends. The CDR3 covers 15 residues. Germline CDR1 reads SGHRS; CDR2 reads YFSETQ. The CDR3 sequence is CASSLGGAATDTQYF. The CDR3 nucleotides are TGCGCCAGCAGCTTGGGGGGAGCGGCCACAGATACGCAGTATTTT.

The chain combines TRBV7-9 with TRBJ2-7, with 8 nucleotides matching TRBD1. Germline values: CDR1 SEHNR, CDR2 FQNEAQ (reference sequence). The junction had 8 bases not matched to a gene; V was cut back by 8 bases and J by 2 bases. CDR3 length equals 14 residues. Here the CDR3 DNA reads TGTGCCAGCGCCCACAGGGGGAGAACCTACGAGCAGTACTTC. As protein: CASAHRGRTYEQYF.

The rearrangement uses TRBV6-5 and TRBJ2-7; TRBD1 aligns across 11 bases. The CDR3 is 15 amino acids. Germline values: CDR1 MNHEY, CDR2 SVGAGI. J was trimmed by 5 bases and V by 5 bases; bases with no gene match: 8. CDR3 sequence: CASSPTGGQGDEQYF. The CDR3 DNA follows: TGTGCCAGCAGTCCTACGGGGGGACAGGGGGACGAGCAGTACTTC.

The chain couples TRBV6-6 to TRBJ2-7; the D is unclear. Trimming removed 5 bases from V and 1 base from J, with 6 bases in between. The germline CDR1 and CDR2 sequences are MNHNY and SVGAGI (reference sequence). The CDR3 sequence is 12 residues long. This CDR3 reads CASSHASYEQYF. The CDR3 DNA reads as TGTGCCAGCAGTCACGCGTCCTACGAGCAGTACTTC.

This rearrangement joins TRBV29-1 to TRBJ2-7, with D maybe TRBD2 (5 bases). With 6 bases removed from V and 5 bases from J, the gap between germline ends came to 14 bases. Germline lookup yields CDR1 SQVTM and CDR2 ANQGSEA. The CDR3 sequence is 12 residues long. The CDR3 DNA follows: TGCAGCGTGAGGGTTATGGGAGACGAGCAGTACTTC. Translated: CSVRVMGDEQYF.

The chain recombines TRBV7-2 with TRBJ1-2; possibly TRBD1 for D (6 bases). This CDR3 has 16 amino acids. Germline V gene data show CDR1 as SGHTA and CDR2 as FQGNSA. Deletions cut 1 base from V and 8 bases from J, with 20 bases between. The CDR3 DNA reads as TGTGCCAGCAGCTTAGAAAATTGGGTCGCCACAGGGGGCTACACCTTC. The encoded protein is CASSLENWVATGGYTF.

CDR3 nucleotides: TGTGCCAGCAGCTTAGACTCGGCATTTCTAGCGGGAGCCACCGGGGAGCTGTTTTTT. Translating gives CASSLDSAFLAGATGELFF. The rearrangement joins TRBV7-8 to TRBJ2-2; TRBD2 matches 10 bases. Germline V gene data show CDR1 as SGHVS and CDR2 as FQNEAQ. V was clipped by 1 base and J by 4 bases; unmatched bases: 12. The CDR3 is made up of 19 amino acids.

There are a few counts of this clone. CDR3 nucleotide sequence: TGCAGCGTTGCTCCCTCTAACGGGAGGTGGTATAGAGAGCAGTTCTTC. It yields the protein CSVAPSNGRWYREQFF. The chain joins TRBV29-1 to TRBJ2-1, with 7 bases that match TRBD2. Germline CDR1 is SQVTM and CDR2 is ANQGSEA. Trimming removed 4 bases from V and 10 bases from J; junction bases left unmatched: 19. The CDR3 has 16 residues.

V is TRBV19 and J is TRBJ2-7; D possibly corresponds to TRBD1 (6 bases). This CDR3 is 14 amino acids long. Germline V gene data show CDR1 as LNHDA and CDR2 as SQIVND (reference sequence). Trimming pared 6 bases from V and 7 bases from J, leaving 19 bases between. The CDR3 sequence is CASSILVTGAEQYF. The CDR3 nucleotides read TGTGCCAGTAGCATCCTGGTGACAGGCGCTGAGCAGTACTTC.

Comment on this clone: Other DNA variants within this sample encode the same CDR3. The chain carries TRBV7-6 and TRBJ2-2, with D perhaps TRBD2 (6 bases). The CDR3 is 18 residues long. The V gene's germline CDR1 is SGHVS and CDR2 FNYEAQ. V was shortened by 5 bases and J by 1 base, with 20 bases between the two germline ends. The CDR3, as DNA: TGTGCCAGCAGCCCGCCGGTTGGGGGGAAAAGGAACACCGGGGAGCTGTTTTTT. Translation: CASSPPVGGKRNTGELFF.

This chain joins TRBV6-5 and TRBJ2-3, with 7 bases that match TRBD2. Per the germline V gene, CDR1 is MNHEY and CDR2 is SVGAGI. This CDR3 spans 15 amino acids. The trim removed 4 bases at V and 1 base at J, leaving 5 bases unmatched. The CDR3 DNA reads TGTGCCAGCAGTTTCCAGGGAGGGGGCACAGATACGCAGTATTTT. Its protein is CASSFQGGGTDTQYF.

The chain joins TRBV27 to TRBJ2-3; D is possibly TRBD2 (7 bases). V was shortened by 1 base and J by 4 bases, with 12 bases between the two germline ends. The germline V gene encodes CDR1 MNHEY and CDR2 SMNVEV (reference sequence). CDR3 size: 15 residues. The CDR3 is CASSLWGEGADTQYF. The DNA of the CDR3 is TGTGCCAGCAGTTTATGGGGGGAGGGGGCAGATACGCAGTATTTT.

This chain connects TRBV7-6 to TRBJ2-3; the D is unclear. V lost 1 base and J lost 1, with 6 bases in between. The CDR3 has 14 amino acids. CDR1 is SGHVS, CDR2 FNYEAQ, per germline. CDR3 DNA sequence: TGTGCCAGCAGCTTAGGACAAGGCACAGATACGCAGTATTTT. Its translation: CASSLGQGTDTQYF.

The chain couples TRBV6-1 to TRBJ1-2; D gene unclear. The CDR3 has 15 amino acids. In germline, CDR1 is MNHNS, CDR2 SASEGT. The V end was cut by 1 base, the J end by 0 bases, with 9 bases between. In DNA, the CDR3 is TGTGCCAGCAGTGAAGAATTATCCGCTAACTATGGCTACACCTTC. Translating gives CASSEELSANYGYTF.

The chain uses TRBV9 and TRBJ1-2; D is perhaps TRBD1 (6 bases). The germline V and J ends were trimmed by 4 bases and 6 bases, with 22 bases remaining between them. Germline V CDR1 and CDR2: SGDLS, YYNGEE. The CDR3 totals 16 residues. The CDR3 reads CASSITTRDTRDGYTF. The DNA of the CDR3 is TGTGCCAGCAGCATAACCACCCGGGACACGAGGGATGGCTACACCTTC.

The chain joins TRBV6-1 to TRBJ2-1; 8 nucleotides line up with TRBD2. The junction had 7 bases not matched to a gene; V was cut back by 1 base and J by 2 bases. Germline-derived CDR1 and CDR2 are MNHNS and SASEGT. The CDR3 covers 17 residues. Here the CDR3 reads CASSEVGGSGTYNEQFF. Written as DNA, the CDR3 is TGTGCCAGCAGTGAAGTGGGGGGTAGCGGGACCTACAATGAGCAGTTCTTC.

J is TRBJ2-7 and V is TRBV28; TRBD2 aligns across 10 bases. V shed 6 bases and J 0 bases; nucleotides not matched to a gene: 8. Germline V gene sequence: CDR1 MDHEN, CDR2 SYDVKM. The CDR3 has 16 residues. The CDR3 bases are TGTGCCAGCAGGCCCGCCGGGACTAGCGTCTCCTACGAGCAGTACTTC. Protein: CASRPAGTSVSYEQYF.

The J gene is TRBJ2-3, the V gene TRBV5-8; D uncertain. Germline-derived CDR1 and CDR2 are SGHTS and YDEGEE. Trimming took off 2 bases at V and 8 bases at J, with 21 bases between the two ends. The CDR3 is 16 residues long. This CDR3 is CASSFTSGAGPRTQYF. CDR3 DNA: TGTGCCAGCAGCTTTACCTCCGGAGCCGGCCCCCGTACGCAGTATTTT.

In its sample, this clone was seen once. The chain combines TRBV7-9 with TRBJ1-2; D perhaps matches TRBD1 (5 bases). The CDR3 has 14 amino acids. Germline V CDR1 and CDR2: SEHNR, FQNEAQ (reference sequence). Trimming took off 7 bases at V and 3 bases at J, with 15 bases between the two ends. CDR3 nucleotide sequence: TGTGCCAGCAACCCGGCCGGGGGAGACTATGGCTACACCTTC. It encodes CASNPAGGDYGYTF. The full variable domain, completed using reference TRBV7-9 and TRBJ1-2, is DTGVSQNPRHKITKRGQNVTFRCDPISEHNRLYWYRQTLGQGPEFLTYFQNEAQLEKSRLLSDRFSAERPKGSFSTLEIQRTEQGDSAMYLCASNPAGGDYGYTFGSGTRLTVV.

This chain joins TRBV28 and TRBJ1-4, with D perhaps matching TRBD1 (5 bases). The CDR3 is 14 residues long. Trimming shortened V by 7 bases and J by 4 bases, and 13 bases separated the two germline ends. Germline V gene data show CDR1 as MDHEN and CDR2 as SYDVKM. This chain's CDR3 is CASTGGGYNEKLFF. The CDR3 nucleotides are TGTGCCAGCACCGGGGGGGGTTATAATGAAAAACTGTTTTTT.

This sequence joins TRBV25-1 and TRBJ2-7; TRBD1 might be the D (5 bases). Trimming pared 5 bases from V and 0 bases from J, leaving 20 bases between. This CDR3 region has 17 residues. The germline V gene encodes CDR1 MGHDK and CDR2 SYGVNS. CDR3 bases: TGTGCCAGCAGTCCCCAAATTCAGACAGAGAACTCCTACGAGCAGTACTTC. Encoded protein: CASSPQIQTENSYEQYF.

This CDR3 is CASSSGGLDRANTEAFF. CDR3 sequence (DNA): TGCGCCAGCAGCTCCGGAGGGCTAGACAGGGCGAACACTGAAGCTTTCTTT. The chain joins TRBV5-1 to TRBJ1-1, with 7 bases matching TRBD1. The CDR3 has 17 residues. The trim removed 3 bases at V and 1 base at J, leaving 12 bases unmatched. Germline values: CDR1 SGHRS, CDR2 YFSETQ.